The entry that follows covers one T cell receptor beta chain sequence. Its antigen is undetermined. These data come from a study of cytomegalovirus exposure and HLA in healthy donors. Looking at the study overall: From about 170 million T cells, an earlier analysis saw 120 million or so unique TCR beta sequences.

Study-level results: Common viral pathogens seemed to be connected with several of the most significant clusters, according to a later analysis. A link between a missense DCLRE1C variant and TCR beta V- and J-gene trimming emerged from a later analysis.

Use of 60 Vbeta and 13 Jbeta primers characterized the PCR. As originally analysed: Later work found roughly 80 million unique TCR beta chains, with 9.5 million to 14 million shared. The repertoire was sequenced with immunoSEQ multiplex PCR; TCRdb's copy has only in-frame clones and lacks some. The DNA was the basis for D and trimming; V, J and clone size are from that table. The sample has 140,000 to 150,000 clones; more than 75% are singletons. The TCR was taken from a woman younger than 30 in good health and CMV-seropositive. Input material: PBMCs.

This chain's CDR3 is CASSPIGPGGLRDTEAFF. CDR3 nucleotides: TGTGCCAGCTCACCAATTGGGCCGGGGGGGCTTAGGGACACTGAAGCTTTCTTT. This chain connects TRBV18 to TRBJ1-1; TRBD1 might be the D (6 bases). This CDR3 is built from 18 residues. The germline V gene encodes CDR1 KGHSH and CDR2 LQKENI. Trimming took off 2 bases at V and 3 bases at J, with 22 bases between the two ends. The variable domain in full, with the rest retrieved from reference TRBV18 and TRBJ1-1, is NAGVMQNPRHLVRRRGQEARLRCSPMKGHSHVYWYRQLPEEGLKFMVYLQKENIIDESGMPKERFSAEFPKEGPSILRIQQVVRGDSAAYFCASSPIGPGGLRDTEAFFGQGTRLTVV.